These 28 T cell receptor beta chains were all obtained from the same sample, sequenced in a study of vaccination effects on CD4 cells after COVID-19. Their antigen targets remain unknown. Following 10 days of culture, CD4+ T cells were isolated. The assay was immunoSEQ multiplex PCR, and TCRdb's table has in-frame clones only and misses some. This table holds 37,000 or so clones, 65% to 80% found once. This material consisted of CD4+ T cells from PBMCs cultured without peptide, taken before COVID-19 vaccination. Receptors were obtained from a human donor who received a COVID-19 vaccine.

The chain carries TRBV27 and TRBJ1-2; D perhaps matches TRBD1 (5 bases). Germline-derived CDR1 and CDR2 are MNHEY and SMNVEV (reference sequence). V lost 0 bases to trimming and J lost 7 bases, with 18 bases between them. The CDR3 sequence is 16 residues long. CDR3 sequence: CASSLSHMGTTAGYTF. DNA for the CDR3: TGTGCCAGCAGTTTATCCCATATGGGGACCACGGCTGGCTACACCTTC.

The V and J genes are TRBV5-6 and TRBJ1-1; TRBD1 is a possible D gene (6 bases). Trimming left V 4 bases short and J 0 bases short, with 22 bases between. The CDR3 covers 18 residues. The germline gives CDR1 SGHDT, CDR2 YYEEEE. CDR3 nucleotides: TGTGCCAGCAGCCCCCGGTGGGCAGGGGTCGGGCTGAACACTGAAGCTTTCTTT. Translation gives CASSPRWAGVGLNTEAFF.

The chain uses TRBV9 and TRBJ2-1, with 10 bases matching TRBD2. The CDR3 has 15 residues. The germline V gene has CDR1 SGDLS and CDR2 YYNGEE. With 4 bases clipped from V and 6 bases from J, the junction kept 7 bases outside the gene matches. In DNA, the CDR3 is TGTGCCAGCAGCCTTAGCGGGGGGTGGGGCAATGAGCAGTTCTTC. Its protein is CASSLSGGWGNEQFF.

The CDR3 here is CAWSAGGYTF. The CDR3 nucleotides read TGTGCCTGGAGTGCGGGTGGCTACACCTTC. The genes are TRBV30 and TRBJ1-2, with D unresolved. The germline CDR1 and CDR2 sequences are GTSNPN and SVGIG (reference sequence). This CDR3 has 10 amino acids. Trimming stripped 1 base from V and 7 bases from J, with 4 bases between.

The chain joins TRBV10-3 to TRBJ1-2, with D possibly being TRBD1 (5 bases). The germline V and J ends were trimmed by 2 bases and 7 bases, with 20 bases remaining between them. Germline V gene lookup returns CDR1 ENHRY and CDR2 SYGVKD. CDR3 length: 16 amino acids. CDR3 sequence (DNA): TGTGCCATCAGTGAGCTTTCGATTCCAGGGAGGGTTGGCTACACCTTC. It codes for CAISELSIPGRVGYTF.

The genes are TRBV7-3 and TRBJ2-3, with a possible D match to TRBD2 (7 bases). CDR1 is SGHTA, CDR2 FQGTGA, per germline. Trimming stripped 0 bases from V and 1 base from J, with 20 bases between. The CDR3 is made up of 19 amino acids. For the CDR3, the DNA is TGTGCCAGCAGCTTAACCCCCAATCGGGGGGCGGGGGGCACAGATACGCAGTATTTT. The encoded protein is CASSLTPNRGAGGTDTQYF.

The V and J genes are TRBV29-1 and TRBJ1-1, with D tentatively TRBD1 (6 bases). Germline V lookup: CDR1 SQVTM, CDR2 ANQGSEA. Trimming shortened V by 5 bases and J by 7 bases, and 17 bases separated the two germline ends. The CDR3 length is 13 residues. As DNA, the CDR3 is TGCAGCGTTCGCCTCGGGACACTACTTGAAGCTTTCTTT. It codes for CSVRLGTLLEAFF.

The V gene is TRBV28, the J gene TRBJ2-7; TRBD2 might be the D (5 bases). The CDR3 sequence is 13 residues long. Trimming pared 6 bases from V and 4 bases from J, leaving 13 bases between. CDR1 is MDHEN and CDR2 is SYDVKM in the germline V gene. The DNA for the CDR3 is TGTGCCAGCAGCGCCCCCCCGGGGTACGAGCAGTACTTC. It encodes CASSAPPGYEQYF.

V gene TRBV4-3 combines with J gene TRBJ1-1; 9 bases are a match to TRBD1. Germline CDR1 is LGHNA and CDR2 is YSLEER. V lost 5 bases, J lost 4 bases, and 5 bases stayed unmatched. This CDR3 is built from 14 residues. CDR3 sequence reads: CASSADRGGTEAFF. The CDR3 coding sequence is TGCGCCAGCAGCGCGGACAGGGGTGGCACTGAAGCTTTCTTT.

The rearrangement links TRBV10-1 to TRBJ2-5, with a weak D call TRBD2 (6 bases). The CDR3 length is 17 residues. V gave up 0 bases and J gave up 1 base, with 15 bases separating them. From germline, CDR1 is WNHNN and CDR2 SYGVQD (reference sequence). The CDR3 DNA sequence: TGCGCCAGCAGTGAGTCCAGGGACTCAAAAGTCCAAGAGACCCAGTACTTC. Translated, it gives CASSESRDSKVQETQYF.

The chain links TRBV7-2 to TRBJ2-7; 8 nucleotides agree with TRBD2. V trimming: 1 base; J trimming: 1 base; junction bases outside the gene matches: 9. The CDR3 sequence is 17 residues long. Per germline, CDR1 SGHTA and CDR2 FQGNSA. CDR3 in amino acids: CASSLGGGGGRSYEQYF. CDR3 nucleotide sequence: TGTGCCAGCAGCTTAGGTGGTGGAGGCGGGAGGTCCTACGAGCAGTACTTC. The full variable domain, its missing parts supplied by reference TRBV7-2 and TRBJ2-7, is GAGVSQSPSNKVTEKGKDVELRCDPISGHTALYWYRQSLGQGLEFLIYFQGNSAPDKSGLPSDRFSAERTGGSVSTLTIQRTQQEDSAVYLCASSLGGGGGRSYEQYFGPGTRLTVT.

The gene calls are TRBV7-3 and TRBJ2-1, with 7 bases fitting TRBD2. This CDR3 is built from 15 residues. Unmatched junction bases numbered 11, after V lost 5 bases and J lost 7 bases. The V gene's germline CDR1 is SGHTA and CDR2 FQGTGA. The CDR3 reads CASSRWGGSNNEQFF. The CDR3 DNA is TGTGCCAGCAGCCGATGGGGGGGATCCAATAATGAGCAGTTCTTC.

The J gene is TRBJ2-1, the V gene TRBV5-4; TRBD1 matches 9 bases. There are 16 residues in the CDR3. The junction had 8 bases not matched to a gene; V was cut back by 3 bases and J by 4 bases. Germline V gives CDR1 SGHNT, CDR2 YYREEE (reference sequence). Written as DNA, the CDR3 is TGTGCCAGCAGCTCGGGGACAGGGAAATCTTACAATGAGCAGTTCTTC. As protein: CASSSGTGKSYNEQFF.

The rearrangement uses TRBV3-1 (or the pseudogene TRBV3-2) and TRBJ2-3; 7 bases map to TRBD2. The CDR3 length is 18 residues. J was trimmed by 2 bases and V by 0 bases; bases with no gene match: 11. The germline V gene has CDR1 LGHDT and CDR2 YNNKEL (reference sequence). DNA of the CDR3: TGTGCCAGCAGCCAAGATGGGCTTAGGGAGGGGTACACAGATACGCAGTATTTT. Translated, it gives CASSQDGLREGYTDTQYF.

This chain uses TRBV7-4 with TRBJ1-1; D remains ambiguous. The CDR3 has 14 amino acids. Germline CDR1 is SGHVT and CDR2 is SQSDAQ. Between the trimmed V and J ends, which lost 7 bases and 1 base, there was a span of 13 bases. CDR3 nucleotide sequence: TGTGCCAGCACCATATTGATTTGGAACACTGAAGCTTTCTTT. It codes for CASTILIWNTEAFF.

The chain carries TRBV30 and TRBJ1-1, with unresolved D. The V end lost 0 bases, the J end lost 3 bases, and 8 bases lay between the germline ends. The CDR3 has 13 residues. Per the germline V gene, CDR1 is GTSNPN and CDR2 is SVGIG (reference sequence). CDR3 nucleotide sequence: TGTGCCTGGAGTGTACGGGGAGACACTGAAGCTTTCTTT. Its translation is CAWSVRGDTEAFF.

This sequence joins TRBV19 and TRBJ2-7; possible D gene TRBD2, 5 bases. V was trimmed by 2 bases and J by 0 bases, leaving 8 bases between them. CDR1 is LNHDA, CDR2 SQIVND, per germline (reference sequence). The CDR3 is 14 residues long. CDR3 coding DNA: TGTGCCAGTAGTATAAGCGGTCCCTCCTACGAGCAGTACTTC. This codes for CASSISGPSYEQYF.

The V gene is TRBV30, the J gene TRBJ2-1; no clear D. The CDR3 contains 12 residues. CDR1 GTSNPN and CDR2 SVGIG come from the germline V gene (reference sequence). The V and J ends lost 4 bases and 5 bases respectively, with 9 bases between them. For the CDR3, the DNA is TGTGCCTGGACTCCGCAAAACAATGAGCAGTTCTTC. Its translation is CAWTPQNNEQFF.

The rearrangement links TRBV5-1 to TRBJ2-6, with a tentative D call TRBD2 (6 bases). Per the germline V gene, CDR1 is SGHRS and CDR2 is YFSETQ. V dropped 4 bases and J dropped 12 bases, with 14 bases sitting between them. This CDR3 is 13 amino acids long. CDR3 DNA sequence: TGCGCCAGCAGCCTGGACTGGCGGGGCGTCCTGACTTTC. This sequence encodes CASSLDWRGVLTF.

CDR3 nucleotide sequence: TGTGCCACCAGTGTCGGTTGGAATCAGCCCCAGCATTTT. This translates into CATSVGWNQPQHF. The J gene is TRBJ1-5, the V gene TRBV24-1; D is uncertain. Germline V gives CDR1 KGHDR, CDR2 SFDVKD. V was trimmed by 5 bases and J by 4 bases, leaving 8 bases between them. The CDR3 runs 13 residues.

This rearrangement joins TRBV14 to TRBJ1-2; 7 positions match TRBD1. The germline CDR1 and CDR2 sequences are SGHDN and FVKESK. The CDR3 length is 16 residues. Losses at the gene ends were 4 bases for V and 4 bases for J; bases not matched to a gene: 12. The CDR3 coding sequence is TGTGCCAGCAGCCCGCCCGGGACAGCAGGACTCTATGGCTACACCTTC. Its translation is CASSPPGTAGLYGYTF.

The V and J genes are TRBV5-1 and TRBJ2-3; no clear D gene. The CDR3 consists of 14 residues. Trimming removed 0 bases at V and 6 bases at J, with 11 bases between. CDR1 is SGHRS, CDR2 YFSETQ, per germline. The CDR3 region has the DNA TGCGCCAGCAGCTTGGAAGGCTGGAGTGATACGCAGTATTTT. As protein: CASSLEGWSDTQYF.

The table lists this clone with a few counts. The V call is TRBV6-2 or TRBV6-3, the J call TRBJ2-1; TRBD1 agrees at 7 bases. Germline V gives CDR1 MNHEY, CDR2 SVGEGT. Unmatched junction bases numbered 0, after V lost 2 bases and J lost 2 bases. This CDR3 is 14 amino acids long. CDR3 loop: CASSYGTAYNEQFF. For the CDR3, the DNA is TGTGCCAGCAGTTACGGGACAGCCTACAATGAGCAGTTCTTC.

This chain uses TRBV6-1 with TRBJ2-5, with 8 bases that match TRBD2. The V and J ends lost 1 base and 2 bases, in that order; junction bases with no gene match: 3. This CDR3 spans 15 amino acids. Germline V CDR1 and CDR2: MNHNS, SASEGT. The CDR3 reads CASSEVGGEQETQYF. DNA of the CDR3: TGTGCCAGCAGTGAAGTCGGGGGGGAACAAGAGACCCAGTACTTC.

V and J are TRBV20-1 and TRBJ1-5; TRBD1 matches 10 bases. The CDR3 is 16 amino acids. V shed 3 bases and J 2 bases; nucleotides not matched to a gene: 7. Germline-derived CDR1 and CDR2 are DFQATT and SNEGSKA (reference sequence). CDR3 coding DNA: TGCAGTGCTAGTTCCGGGACAGGGGCGGGCAATCAGCCCCAGCATTTT. Its protein is CSASSGTGAGNQPQHF.

The chain couples TRBV5-4 to TRBJ1-2, with D maybe TRBD1 (5 bases). The CDR3 has 15 residues. Germline CDR1 SGHNT, CDR2 YYREEE (reference sequence). V lost 1 base to trimming and J lost 8 bases, with 18 bases between them. The CDR3 region has the DNA TGTGCCAGCAGCTTGTTCGAGGGGCCAGGCGGAGGCTACACCTTC. This sequence encodes CASSLFEGPGGGYTF.

The V gene is TRBV30, the J gene TRBJ1-1; 7 bases match TRBD1. V lost 1 base and J lost 7; bases outside the gene matches: 3. The CDR3 has 12 residues. The germline CDR1 and CDR2 sequences are GTSNPN and SVGIG (reference sequence). The CDR3 loop is CAWSGGQFEAFF. The CDR3 DNA follows: TGTGCCTGGAGTGGGGGACAGTTTGAAGCTTTCTTT.

V usage is TRBV28 and J usage is TRBJ2-1; 13 bases line up with TRBD2. J lost 9 bases, V lost 9 bases, and 11 bases had no gene match. The CDR3 totals 15 residues. CDR1 is MDHEN, CDR2 SYDVKM, per germline. CDR3 in amino acids: CASTKTGLAGAEQFF. CDR3 DNA sequence: TGTGCCAGTACTAAGACAGGACTAGCGGGAGCTGAGCAGTTCTTC.